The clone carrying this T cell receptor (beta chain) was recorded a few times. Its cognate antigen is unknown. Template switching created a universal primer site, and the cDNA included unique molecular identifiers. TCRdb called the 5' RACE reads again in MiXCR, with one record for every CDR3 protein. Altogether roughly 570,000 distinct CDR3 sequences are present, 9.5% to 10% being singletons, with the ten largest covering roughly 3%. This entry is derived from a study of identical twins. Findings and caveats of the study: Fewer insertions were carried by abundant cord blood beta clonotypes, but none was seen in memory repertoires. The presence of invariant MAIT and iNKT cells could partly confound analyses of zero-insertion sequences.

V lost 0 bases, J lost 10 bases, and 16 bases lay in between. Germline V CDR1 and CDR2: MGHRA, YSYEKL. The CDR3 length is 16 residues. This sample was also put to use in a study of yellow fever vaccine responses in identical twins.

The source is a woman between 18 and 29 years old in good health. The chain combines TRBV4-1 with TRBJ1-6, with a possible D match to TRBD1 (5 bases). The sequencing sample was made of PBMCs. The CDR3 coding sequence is TGCGCCAGCAGCCAAGAGACAGACCCATCCCGCTCACCCCTCCACTTT. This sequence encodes CASSQETDPSRSPLHF.